These 21 T cell receptor beta chains were all obtained from the same sample, sequenced in a study of T cell repertoires in cytomegalovirus infection. TCRdb re-derived calls from the reads in MiXCR, one entry per CDR3 protein. The sample holds about 260,000 distinct CDR3 sequences; roughly 15% are singletons and the top ten take 7.5% to 10%. The sequencing input was PBMCs. These receptors were taken from a human donor in good health (CMV status not recorded). Some clones in this sample may be carry-over from other donors' samples.

The sample holds many counts of this clonotype. The chain joins TRBV7-3 to TRBJ1-3; D gene ambiguous. In germline, CDR1 is SGHTA, CDR2 FQGTGA. V gave up 5 bases and J gave up 1 base, with 6 bases separating them. The CDR3 covers 13 residues. CDR3 DNA: TGTGCCAGCAGCCAAGGATCTGGAAACACCATATATTTT. Translation: CASSQGSGNTIYF.

There are many counts of this clonotype. This chain joins TRBV10-2 and TRBJ2-3; D is ambiguous. The germline gives CDR1 WSHSY, CDR2 SAAADI. Trimming removed 7 bases at V and 2 bases at J, with 4 bases between. The CDR3 is 11 amino acids. The DNA for the CDR3 is TGCGCCAGCAAACTCACAGATACGCAGTATTTT. It yields the protein CASKLTDTQYF.

In its sample, this clonotype was seen a few times. V is TRBV2 and J is TRBJ2-5; 9 bases fit TRBD1. The trim removed 8 bases at V and 5 bases at J, leaving 12 bases unmatched. This CDR3 is 15 amino acids long. Germline CDR1 SNHLY, CDR2 FYNNEI. The CDR3 nucleotides are TGTGCCAGCGGGGGGTCCCGGGACAGGGCCGAGACCCAGTACTTC. This translates into CASGGSRDRAETQYF.

The V call is TRBV6-6, the J call TRBJ1-5, with 7 bases aligning to TRBD1. The length of the CDR3 is 13 residues. Germline-derived CDR1 and CDR2 are MNHNY and SVGAGI (reference sequence). Trimming took 5 bases from V and 5 from J; bases not matched to a gene: 3. Here the CDR3 reads CASSGTEYQPQHF. CDR3 sequence (DNA): TGTGCCAGCAGTGGGACAGAGTATCAGCCCCAGCATTTT.

This clonotype was counted many times. This rearrangement joins TRBV7-2 to TRBJ2-7, with TRBD2 matching 13 bases. V was clipped by 1 base and J by 3 bases; unmatched bases: 9. The CDR3 is 18 residues long. Per the germline V gene, CDR1 is SGHTA and CDR2 is FQGNSA. Written as DNA, the CDR3 is TGTGCCAGCAGCTTAGTACGAGGGACTAGCGGGGTTAACTACGAGCAGTACTTC. This encodes CASSLVRGTSGVNYEQYF.

The V and J genes are TRBV12-3 or TRBV12-4 and TRBJ2-5, with D unclear. The CDR3 has 13 residues. The germline V and J ends were trimmed by 2 bases and 3 bases, with 7 bases remaining between them. CDR3: CASSLNGKETQYF. The DNA for the CDR3 is TGTGCCAGCAGTTTAAATGGGAAAGAGACCCAGTACTTC.

This clonotype was recorded at least ten times. The chain carries TRBV6-6 and TRBJ2-3; the D gene is possibly TRBD2 (5 bases). Germline CDR1 is MNHNY and CDR2 is SVGAGI (reference sequence). This CDR3 is 14 amino acids long. V was clipped by 5 bases and J by 2 bases, with 11 bases between them. The DNA of the CDR3 is TGTGCCAGCAGTGTGTTGAGGGACACAGATACGCAGTATTTT. It encodes CASSVLRDTDTQYF.

This clonotype showed up many times. The genes are TRBV28 and TRBJ2-2; TRBD2 aligns across 7 bases. Germline V gene data show CDR1 as MDHEN and CDR2 as SYDVKM. V trimming: 6 bases; J trimming: 1 base; junction bases outside the gene matches: 2. CDR3 size: 14 residues. CDR3: CASRSSGNTGELFF. The CDR3 region has the DNA TGTGCCAGCAGGTCTAGCGGGAACACCGGGGAGCTGTTTTTT. Together with reference TRBV28 and TRBJ2-2, the CDR3 gives the full variable domain: DVKVTQSSRYLVKRTGEKVFLECVQDMDHENMFWYRQDPGLGLRLIYFSYDVKMKEKGDIPEGYSVSREKKERFSLILESASTNQTSMYLCASRSSGNTGELFFGEGSRLTVL.

In this sample, this clonotype turned up a few times. The V and J genes are TRBV20-1 and TRBJ2-7; D call uncertain. The V gene's germline CDR1 is DFQATT and CDR2 SNEGSKA (reference sequence). The CDR3 covers 13 residues. V shed 4 bases and J shed 5 bases, with 15 bases lying between them. For the CDR3, the DNA is TGCAGTGCTAATTTTCACCCCCAGGACGAGCAGTACTTC. This translates into CSANFHPQDEQYF.

V usage is TRBV20-1 and J usage is TRBJ2-1; 7 positions match TRBD2. The trim removed 3 bases at V and 5 bases at J, leaving 7 bases unmatched. This CDR3 contains 14 residues. Per germline, CDR1 DFQATT and CDR2 SNEGSKA (reference sequence). For the CDR3, the DNA is TGCAGTGCTAGGCCTAGCGGCCCAAACAATGAGCAGTTCTTC. Its protein is CSARPSGPNNEQFF.

The CDR3 nucleotides are TGTGCCAGCAGCTGGGACATACTCTCCTACAATGAGCAGTTCTTC. Residues: CASSWDILSYNEQFF. The chain combines TRBV5-6 with TRBJ2-1; perhaps TRBD1 as D (6 bases). The V gene's germline CDR1 is SGHDT and CDR2 YYEEEE. The CDR3 length is 15 residues. Deletions cut 3 bases from V and 0 bases from J, with 10 bases between. Combining the CDR3 with reference TRBV5-6 and TRBJ2-1 gives the whole variable domain DAGVTQSPTHLIKTRGQQVTLRCSPKSGHDTVSWYQQALGQGPQFIFQYYEEEERQRGNFPDRFSGHQFPNYSSELNVNALLLGDSALYLCASSWDILSYNEQFFGPGTRLTVL.

The rearrangement uses TRBV4-1 and TRBJ2-1; the D gene is possibly TRBD2 (5 bases). This CDR3 region has 16 residues. Trimming removed 3 bases from V and 0 bases from J, with 12 bases in between. CDR1 is MGHRA, CDR2 YSYEKL, per germline. The CDR3 loop reads CASSQIGKSSYNEQFF. Written as DNA, the CDR3 is TGCGCCAGCAGCCAGATCGGGAAGAGCTCCTACAATGAGCAGTTCTTC.

A remark on this clonotype: With a much larger clone just one base away, this may be a read error. This sequence joins TRBV27 and TRBJ1-6; possible D gene TRBD1, 5 bases. Germline assignment: CDR1 MNHEY and CDR2 SMNVEV (reference sequence). The CDR3 contains 14 residues. The CDR3 is CASMRPGDNSPLYF. CDR3 in DNA: TGTGCCAGCATGAGGCCGGGGGATAATTCACCCCTCTACTTT.

The CDR3 protein is CASSWVAGFYNEQFF. For the CDR3, the DNA is TGTGCCAGCAGCTGGGTAGCGGGATTCTACAATGAGCAGTTCTTC. The chain recombines TRBV11-2 with TRBJ2-1; 8 nucleotides agree with TRBD2. Trimming took 4 bases from V and 3 from J; bases not matched to a gene: 5. The CDR3 spans 15 residues. Per germline, CDR1 SGHAT and CDR2 FQNNGV.

This clonotype was seen at least ten times. CDR3 nucleotides: TGTGCCAGCTCTCGGGGGGGGCCAGATACGCAGTATTTT. Its translation is CASSRGGPDTQYF. This sequence joins TRBV7-4 and TRBJ2-3; 8 nucleotides agree with TRBD2. The germline V gene has CDR1 SGHVT and CDR2 SQSDAQ. V shed 8 bases and J 4 bases; nucleotides not matched to a gene: 5. There are 13 residues in the CDR3.

Notes on this clonotype: Given a much more abundant clone one base away, this may be a read error. This rearrangement joins TRBV7-3 to TRBJ2-3; D may be TRBD2 (6 bases). The CDR3 extends over 16 amino acids. Looked up from germline, CDR1 is SGHTA and CDR2 is FQGTGA. CDR3 residues: CASSPLAGHDTDSQYF. CDR3 sequence (DNA): TGTGCCAGCAGCCCGCTGGCGGGGCATGACACAGATTCGCAGTATTTT.

This chain links TRBV14 with TRBJ2-1, with 9 positions matching TRBD2. The V and J ends lost 2 bases and 10 bases, in that order; junction bases with no gene match: 6. Germline V CDR1 and CDR2: SGHDN, FVKESK. CDR3 length: 14 residues. The CDR3 sequence is CASSQRITSGEQFF. The CDR3, as DNA: TGTGCCAGCAGCCAACGGATCACTAGCGGGGAGCAGTTCTTC.

For the CDR3, the DNA is TGTGCCAGTAGTGGGGGGCGAACTAATGAAAAACTGTTTTTT. As protein: CASSGGRTNEKLFF. This sequence joins TRBV19 and TRBJ1-4; a possible D gene is TRBD1 (6 bases). The CDR3 totals 14 residues. Germline lookup yields CDR1 LNHDA and CDR2 SQIVND (reference sequence). V lost 5 bases and J 1 base, leaving 8 bases between the germline ends.

The rearrangement joins TRBV29-1 to TRBJ2-1; 11 positions agree with TRBD2. The CDR3 has 19 residues. Germline-derived CDR1 and CDR2 are SQVTM and ANQGSEA. Losses at the gene ends were 7 bases for V and 1 base for J; bases not matched to a gene: 18. In DNA, the CDR3 is TGCAGCGCTCAAGGGACTAGCGGTCGTCGAGGAGGGTCCTACAATGAGCAGTTCTTC. This gives the protein CSAQGTSGRRGGSYNEQFF.

The genes are TRBV20-1 and TRBJ1-2; possibly TRBD1 for D (5 bases). CDR1 DFQATT and CDR2 SNEGSKA come from the germline V gene (reference sequence). The germline V and J ends were trimmed by 1 base and 6 bases, with 12 bases remaining between them. CDR3 length: 13 residues. CDR3 residues: CSARVLQGHGYTF. DNA of the CDR3: TGCAGTGCTAGAGTCCTCCAGGGCCATGGCTACACCTTC.

Ten or more counts support this clonotype. This rearrangement joins TRBV27 to TRBJ2-5; perhaps TRBD1 as D (6 bases). The CDR3 is 14 residues long. CDR1 is MNHEY, CDR2 SMNVEV, per germline (reference sequence). V gave up 5 bases and J gave up 1 base, with 11 bases separating them. Here the CDR3 reads CASSPLDSQETQYF. The CDR3 bases are TGTGCCAGCAGTCCCCTGGACAGCCAAGAGACCCAGTACTTC.